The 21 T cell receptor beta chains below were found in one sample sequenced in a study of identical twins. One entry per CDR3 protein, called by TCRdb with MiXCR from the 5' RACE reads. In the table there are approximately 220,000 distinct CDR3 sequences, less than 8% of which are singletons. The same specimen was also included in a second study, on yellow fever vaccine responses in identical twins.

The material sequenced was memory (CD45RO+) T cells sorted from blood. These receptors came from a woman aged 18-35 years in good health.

CDR3 loop: CASRKDRATGELFF. The CDR3 DNA reads TGCGCCAGCAGAAAGGACAGGGCGACCGGGGAGCTGTTTTTT. This chain connects TRBV10-1 to TRBJ2-2, with TRBD1 identical over 8 bases. The V segment lost 6 bases and the J segment 5 bases; nucleotides outside the gene matches: 5. The CDR3 is 14 amino acids. Germline loops: CDR1 WNHNN, CDR2 SYGVQD (reference sequence).

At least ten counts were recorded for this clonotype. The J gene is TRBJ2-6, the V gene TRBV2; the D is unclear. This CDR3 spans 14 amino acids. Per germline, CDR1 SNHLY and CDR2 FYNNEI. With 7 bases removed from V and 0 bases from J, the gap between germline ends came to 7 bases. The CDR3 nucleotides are TGTGCCAGCAAGTCAAGCTCTGGGGCCAACGTCCTGACTTTC. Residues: CASKSSSGANVLTF.

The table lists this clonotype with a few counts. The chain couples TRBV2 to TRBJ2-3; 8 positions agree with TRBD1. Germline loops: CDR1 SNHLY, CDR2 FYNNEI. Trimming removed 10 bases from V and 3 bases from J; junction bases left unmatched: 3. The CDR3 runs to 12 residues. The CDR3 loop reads CATGQGTDTQYF. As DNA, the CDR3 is TGTGCCACCGGACAGGGAACAGATACGCAGTATTTT.

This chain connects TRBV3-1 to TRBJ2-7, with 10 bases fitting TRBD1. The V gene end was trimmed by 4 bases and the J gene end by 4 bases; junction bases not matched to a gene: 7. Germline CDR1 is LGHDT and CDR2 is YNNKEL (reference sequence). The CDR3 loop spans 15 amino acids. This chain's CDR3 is CASSPSGTGVYEQYF. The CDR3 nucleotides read TGTGCCAGCAGCCCATCCGGGACAGGGGTTTACGAGCAGTACTTC.

CDR3 nucleotides: TGTGCCAGCAGTTATGACCAGCGGGGGGGTCAAGAGACCCAGTACTTC. Translating it yields CASSYDQRGGQETQYF. The J gene is TRBJ2-5, the V gene TRBV6-5, with 10 positions matching TRBD2. This CDR3 has 16 amino acids. Germline values: CDR1 MNHEY, CDR2 SVGAGI. V shed 3 bases and J 2 bases; nucleotides not matched to a gene: 6.

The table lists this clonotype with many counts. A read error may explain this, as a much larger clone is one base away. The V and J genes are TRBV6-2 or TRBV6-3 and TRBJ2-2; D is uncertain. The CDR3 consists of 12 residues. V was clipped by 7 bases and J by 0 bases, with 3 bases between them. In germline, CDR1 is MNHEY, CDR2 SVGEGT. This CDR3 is CASTSNTGELFF. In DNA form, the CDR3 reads TGTGCCAGCACTTCGAACACCGGGGAGCTGTTTTTT.

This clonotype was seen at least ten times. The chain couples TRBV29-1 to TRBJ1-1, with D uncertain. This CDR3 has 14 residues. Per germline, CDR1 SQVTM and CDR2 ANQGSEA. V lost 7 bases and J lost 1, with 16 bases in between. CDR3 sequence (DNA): TGCAGCGCGAAAAGTGGACGGAGGAACACTGAAGCTTTCTTT. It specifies CSAKSGRRNTEAFF.

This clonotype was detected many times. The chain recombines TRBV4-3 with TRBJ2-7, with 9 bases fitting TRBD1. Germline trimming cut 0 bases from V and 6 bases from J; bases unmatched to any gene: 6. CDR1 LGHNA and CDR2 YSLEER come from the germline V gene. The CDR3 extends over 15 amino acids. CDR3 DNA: TGCGCCAGCAGCCAAGAAGGAGACAGGGGGTTCGAGCAGTACTTC. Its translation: CASSQEGDRGFEQYF.

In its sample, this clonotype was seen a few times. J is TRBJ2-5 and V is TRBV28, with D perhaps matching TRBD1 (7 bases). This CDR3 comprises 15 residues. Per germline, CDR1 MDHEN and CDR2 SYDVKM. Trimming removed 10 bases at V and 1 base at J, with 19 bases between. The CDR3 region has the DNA TGTGCCACCAGGGGGGTGGGGCCCTCCCAAGAGACCCAGTACTTC. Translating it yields CATRGVGPSQETQYF. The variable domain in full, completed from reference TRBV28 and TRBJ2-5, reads DVKVTQSSRYLVKRTGEKVFLECVQDMDHENMFWYRQDPGLGLRLIYFSYDVKMKEKGDIPEGYSVSREKKERFSLILESASTNQTSMYLCATRGVGPSQETQYFGPGTRLLVL.

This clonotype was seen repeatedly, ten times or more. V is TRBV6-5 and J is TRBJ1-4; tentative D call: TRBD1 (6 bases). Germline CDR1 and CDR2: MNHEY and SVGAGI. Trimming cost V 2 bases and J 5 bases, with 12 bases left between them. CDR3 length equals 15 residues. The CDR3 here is CASSYEFGQNEKLFF. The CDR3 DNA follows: TGTGCCAGCAGTTACGAATTTGGACAGAATGAAAAACTGTTTTTT.

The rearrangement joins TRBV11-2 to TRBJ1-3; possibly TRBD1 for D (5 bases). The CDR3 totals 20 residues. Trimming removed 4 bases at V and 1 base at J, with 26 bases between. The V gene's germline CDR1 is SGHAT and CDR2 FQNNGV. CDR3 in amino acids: CASSSSPGAPDRKSGNTIYF. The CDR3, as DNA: TGTGCCAGCAGCTCCTCCCCCGGGGCGCCCGACAGAAAATCTGGAAACACCATATATTTT.

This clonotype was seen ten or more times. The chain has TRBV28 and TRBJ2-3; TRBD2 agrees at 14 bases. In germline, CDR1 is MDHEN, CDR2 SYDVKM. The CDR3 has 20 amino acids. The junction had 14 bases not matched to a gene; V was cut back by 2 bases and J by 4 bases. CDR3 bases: TGTGCCAGCAGTTTAGGTGGGGGACTAGCGGGAGCCATGATGTCAGATACGCAGTATTTT. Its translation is CASSLGGGLAGAMMSDTQYF. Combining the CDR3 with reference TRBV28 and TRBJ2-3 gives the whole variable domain DVKVTQSSRYLVKRTGEKVFLECVQDMDHENMFWYRQDPGLGLRLIYFSYDVKMKEKGDIPEGYSVSREKKERFSLILESASTNQTSMYLCASSLGGGLAGAMMSDTQYFGPGTRLTVL.

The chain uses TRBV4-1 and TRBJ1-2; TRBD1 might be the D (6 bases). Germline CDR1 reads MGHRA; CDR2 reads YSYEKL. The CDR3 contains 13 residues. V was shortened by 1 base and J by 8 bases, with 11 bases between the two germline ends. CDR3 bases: TGCGCCAGCAGCCAAGGGACAGTTGGCGGCTACACCTTC. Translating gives CASSQGTVGGYTF.

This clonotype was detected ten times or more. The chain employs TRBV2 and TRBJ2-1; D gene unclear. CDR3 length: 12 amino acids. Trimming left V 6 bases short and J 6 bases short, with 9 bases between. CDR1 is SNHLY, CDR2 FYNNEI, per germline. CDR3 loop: CASSSLTNEQFF. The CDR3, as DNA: TGTGCCAGCAGCAGTTTGACCAATGAGCAGTTCTTC. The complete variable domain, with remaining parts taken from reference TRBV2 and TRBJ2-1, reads EPEVTQTPSHQVTQMGQEVILRCVPISNHLYFYWYRQILGQKVEFLVSFYNNEISEKSEIFDDQFSVERPDGSNFTLKIRSTKLEDSAMYFCASSSLTNEQFFGPGTRLTVL.

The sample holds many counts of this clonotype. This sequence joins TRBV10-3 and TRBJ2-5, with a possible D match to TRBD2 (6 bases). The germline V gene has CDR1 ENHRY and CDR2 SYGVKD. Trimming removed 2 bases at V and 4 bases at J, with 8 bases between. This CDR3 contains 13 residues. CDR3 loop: CAISEKRAETQYF. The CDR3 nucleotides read TGTGCCATCAGTGAGAAGCGGGCAGAGACCCAGTACTTC.

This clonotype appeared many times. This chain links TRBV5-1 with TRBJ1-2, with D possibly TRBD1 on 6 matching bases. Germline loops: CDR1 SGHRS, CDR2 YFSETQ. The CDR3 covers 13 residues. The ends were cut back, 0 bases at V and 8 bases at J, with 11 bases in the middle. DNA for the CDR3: TGCGCCAGCAGCTTGGACAGGGTAGAAGGCTACACCTTC. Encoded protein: CASSLDRVEGYTF.

The CDR3 region is CSARDLAGGKNSNEQFF. CDR3 coding DNA: TGCAGTGCTAGAGATTTAGCGGGGGGTAAGAATTCGAATGAGCAGTTCTTC. This rearrangement joins TRBV20-1 to TRBJ2-1; 10 bases are shared with TRBD2. The CDR3 is 17 residues long. Germline loops: CDR1 DFQATT, CDR2 SNEGSKA (reference sequence). The V segment lost 0 bases and the J segment 7 bases; nucleotides outside the gene matches: 12.

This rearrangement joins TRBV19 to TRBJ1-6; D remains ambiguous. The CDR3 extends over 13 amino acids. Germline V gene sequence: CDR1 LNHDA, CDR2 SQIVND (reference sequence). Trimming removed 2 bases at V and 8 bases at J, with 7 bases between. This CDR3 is CASSIRGDSPLHF. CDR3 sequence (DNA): TGTGCCAGTAGTATACGGGGTGATTCACCCCTCCACTTT.

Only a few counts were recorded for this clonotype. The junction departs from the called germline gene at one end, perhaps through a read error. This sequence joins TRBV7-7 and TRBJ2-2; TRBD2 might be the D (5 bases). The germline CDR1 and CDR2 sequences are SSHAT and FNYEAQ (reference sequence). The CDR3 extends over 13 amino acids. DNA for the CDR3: TGTGCTAGCAGCCCCAGGAGGACCGGGGAGCTGTTTTTT. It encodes CASSPRRTGELFF.

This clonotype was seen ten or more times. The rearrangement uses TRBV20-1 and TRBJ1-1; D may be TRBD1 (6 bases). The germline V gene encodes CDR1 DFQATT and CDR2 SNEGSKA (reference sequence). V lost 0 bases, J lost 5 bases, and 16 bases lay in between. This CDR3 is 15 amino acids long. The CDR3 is CSARDTFQGYTEAFF. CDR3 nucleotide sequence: TGCAGTGCTAGAGATACTTTCCAGGGGTATACTGAAGCTTTCTTT.

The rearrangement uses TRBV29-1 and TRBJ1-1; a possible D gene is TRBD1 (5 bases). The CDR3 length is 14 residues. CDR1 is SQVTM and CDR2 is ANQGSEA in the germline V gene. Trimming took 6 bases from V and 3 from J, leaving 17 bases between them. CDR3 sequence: CSVTRAGGDTEAFF. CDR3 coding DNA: TGCAGCGTGACCCGCGCGGGGGGAGACACTGAAGCTTTCTTT.